This T cell receptor (beta chain) derives from a study of cytotoxic CD8 clonotypes in ibrutinib-treated CLL. Study details: Response samples came after a median approximately twelve months of treatment, range 6 to 36.

From cryopreserved PBMCs came 1.5 to 2.5 micrograms of genomic DNA used for TCR beta libraries. Assay: immunoSEQ multiplex PCR; the TCRdb copy retains only in-frame clones and omits some. The table lists under 150,000 clones, roughly 80% of them singletons. This CDR3 contains 14 residues. Germline CDR1 MNHEY, CDR2 SMNVEV (reference sequence). Trimming cost V 2 bases and J 2 bases, with 10 bases left between them. V is TRBV27 and J is TRBJ2-7; D not certain. This receptor was taken from a human donor with chronic lymphocytic leukemia. Sample: PBMCs, taken after 24 months of ibrutinib treatment. CDR3 region: CASSLGAETYEQYF. CDR3 DNA: TGTGCCAGCAGTTTAGGCGCAGAAACCTACGAGCAGTACTTC.